Described below is a single T cell receptor beta chain sequence and its context. Per the study methods: Reference gene primer amplification yielded estimated nucleated cell counts. Produced via immunoSEQ multiplex PCR; TCRdb's table is partial and in-frame only. V, J and clone size reflect that table, while D and trimming were determined from the DNA. Counted here are 35,000 to 45,000 clones, more than 70% occurring once; the ten biggest clones make up around 2.3%. This entry belongs to a study of blood T cell repertoires in COVID-19. The overall study: Material from acute and convalescent COVID-19 was sourced from the United States, Italy and Spain. Nucleic acid was either cDNA or gDNA, and it came from T cells, B-cell-depleted T cells, or PBMCs.

The germline V and J ends were trimmed by 7 bases and 2 bases, with 20 bases remaining between them. This CDR3 comprises 16 residues. Per germline, CDR1 LNHDA and CDR2 SQIVND (reference sequence). The specimen sequenced was peripheral blood. The chain uses TRBV19 and TRBJ1-1; D might be TRBD1 (5 bases). This receptor was obtained from a human donor in a cohort sampled during active COVID-19. CDR3 protein: CASKLGQGTVNTEAFF. Written as DNA, the CDR3 is TGTGCCAGTAAGTTAGGTCAGGGAACTGTCAACACTGAAGCTTTCTTT.